A selection of T cell receptor beta chains follows, all from one sample in a study of blood T cell repertoires in COVID-19. Profiling relied on immunoSEQ multiplex PCR, and the TCRdb table lists in-frame clones only, not all of them. The repertoire has over 130,000 clones, about 84% of them found once; the top ten carry about 1.5%. Sample: PBMCs or T cells enriched from blood (not recorded which). The origin of the receptors is a woman aged 18-29 years who had been exposed to COVID-19. Each CDR3 is given with its conserved first and last residue. The D gene is left open where the match is weak. The size field is filled for only some rows; it gives once, few, many or a size class.

d_call	cdr3_length	clone_size	v_call	j_call	cdr3_nt	cdr3_aa
TRBD2	13	NA	TRBV24-1	TRBJ2-1	TGTGCCACCGGGACTATGTTTTACAATGAGCAGTTCTTC	CATGTMFYNEQFF
NA	14	NA	TRBV18	TRBJ2-3	TGTGCCAGCTCACCACAGCGCACCACAGATACGCAGTATTTT	CASSPQRTTDTQYF
TRBD1	15	NA	TRBV18	TRBJ1-5	TGTGCCAGCTCAAGTCAGGGGGCGAGATTTCAGCCCCAGCATTTT	CASSSQGARFQPQHF
TRBD1	14	NA	TRBV4-3	TRBJ1-2	TGCGCCAGCAGCCAAGAACAGGGGTCGGGCGGCTACACCTTC	CASSQEQGSGGYTF
NA	16	NA	TRBV5-1	TRBJ2-3	TGCGCCAGCAGCTCCGACCCGGGAACGGGTGCAGATACGCAGTATTTT	CASSSDPGTGADTQYF
NA	12	NA	TRBV6-5	TRBJ1-5	TGTGCCAGCAGCCAGGGCGATCAGCCCCAGCATTTT	CASSQGDQPQHF
NA	14	NA	TRBV19	TRBJ2-2	TGTGCCAGTAGTTCGGGGGGCGACACCGGGGAGCTGTTTTTT	CASSSGGDTGELFF
TRBD1	16	once	TRBV19	TRBJ1-4	TGTGCCACCGGGACAGGGAGAGGGCGAACTAATGAAAAACTGTTTTTT	CATGTGRGRTNEKLFF
NA	11	NA	TRBV20-1	TRBJ1-1	TGCGGGAATAGGGCGGGTACTGAAGCTTTCTTT	CGNRAGTEAFF
NA	15	NA	TRBV25-1	TRBJ1-1	TGTGCCAGCAGTGAATCGGGACACCAAAACACTGAAGCTTTCTTT	CASSESGHQNTEAFF
NA	15	few	TRBV19	TRBJ2-6	TGTGCCAGTAGTCCATACGGGTCTGGGGCCAACGTCCTGACTTTC	CASSPYGSGANVLTF
NA	14	NA	TRBV25-1	TRBJ1-3	TGTGCCAGCACCTCTTGGAGCTCTGGAAACACCATATATTTT	CASTSWSSGNTIYF
NA	14	NA	TRBV7-9	TRBJ2-7	TGTGCCAGCAGCTTACCAGGGGCCCCCTACGAGCAGTACTTC	CASSLPGAPYEQYF
TRBD2	16	NA	TRBV24-1	TRBJ2-1	TGTGCCACCAGTGATTTAGGTAGCGGGAGAAACAATGAGCAGTTCTTC	CATSDLGSGRNNEQFF
TRBD1	16	NA	TRBV19	TRBJ2-1	TGTGCCAGTAGTATATCCCCGCAGGGGGCAGTCAATGAGCAGTTCTTC	CASSISPQGAVNEQFF
TRBD2	17	medium-sized	TRBV4-1	TRBJ2-3	TGCGCCAGCAGCTCGTGGACTAGCGGCACTAGCACAGATACGCAGTATTTT	CASSSWTSGTSTDTQYF
NA	15	NA	TRBV12-2	TRBJ2-2	TGTGCAAGTCGCCTAGGACTGACGAACACCGGGGAGCTGTTTTTT	CASRLGLTNTGELFF
NA	15	NA	TRBV6-2/TRBV6-3	TRBJ1-2	TGTGCCAGCAGTTACCGGGGAGATCTGGCCTATGGCTACACCTTC	CASSYRGDLAYGYTF
NA	15	NA	TRBV2	TRBJ2-4	TGTGCCAGCAGTGGTGCGGGTGCGGCCAAAAACATTCAGTACTTC	CASSGAGAAKNIQYF
NA	14	once	TRBV9	TRBJ1-1	TGTGCCAGCAGCGTTCAACAGGACAACACTGAAGCTTTCTTT	CASSVQQDNTEAFF
NA	22	NA	TRBV4-1	TRBJ2-6	TGCGCCAGCAGCCAAGAGGAGGGGTACCCAGGGGGGACCCTCTCTGGGGCCAACGTCCTGACTTTC	CASSQEEGYPGGTLSGANVLTF
NA	16	NA	TRBV7-9	TRBJ1-1	TGTGCCAGCAGCTTACACGCAGGGGCAAGGAACACTGAAGCTTTCTTT	CASSLHAGARNTEAFF
NA	12	NA	TRBV12-5	TRBJ1-2	TGTGCTAGTGGTTTGGTGCGGGATGGCTACACCTTC	CASGLVRDGYTF
NA	15	NA	TRBV7-2	TRBJ2-5	TGTGCCAGCAGCTTAGTGCGGCAGACCCAAGAGACCCAGTACTTC	CASSLVRQTQETQYF